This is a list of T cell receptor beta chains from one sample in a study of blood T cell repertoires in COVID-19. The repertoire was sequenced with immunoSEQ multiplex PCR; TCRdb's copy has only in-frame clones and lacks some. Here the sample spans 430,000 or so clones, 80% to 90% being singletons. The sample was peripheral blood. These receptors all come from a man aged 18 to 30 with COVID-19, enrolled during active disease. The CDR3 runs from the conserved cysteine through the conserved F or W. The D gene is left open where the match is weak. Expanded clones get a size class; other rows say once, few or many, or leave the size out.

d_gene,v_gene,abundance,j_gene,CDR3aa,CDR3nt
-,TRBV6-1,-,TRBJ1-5,CASSELAVTDNQPQHF,TGTGCCAGCAGTGAATTGGCGGTTACTGACAATCAGCCCCAGCATTTT
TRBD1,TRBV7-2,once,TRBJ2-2,CASSVGGQWYTGELFF,TGTGCCAGCAGCGTAGGGGGACAGTGGTACACCGGGGAGCTGTTTTTT
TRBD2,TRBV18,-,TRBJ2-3,CASSRTSGTDTQYF,TGTGCCAGCTCACGGACTAGCGGCACAGATACGCAGTATTTT
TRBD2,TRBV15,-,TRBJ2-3,CATSRELAGITDTQYF,TGTGCCACCAGCAGAGAACTAGCGGGGATCACAGATACGCAGTATTTT
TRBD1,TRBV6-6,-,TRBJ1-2,CASSYPQGSASGYTF,TGTGCCAGCAGTTACCCACAGGGGAGCGCGTCGGGCTACACCTTC
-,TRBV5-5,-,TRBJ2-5,CASSLAPGYQETQYF,TGTGCCAGCAGCTTGGCCCCGGGGTACCAAGAGACCCAGTACTTC
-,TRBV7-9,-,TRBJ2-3,CASHLASTDTQYF,TGTGCCAGCCACCTAGCTAGCACAGATACGCAGTATTTT
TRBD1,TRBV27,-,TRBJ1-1,CASSLYYPGTDTEAFF,TGTGCCAGCAGTTTATATTACCCCGGGACAGACACTGAAGCTTTCTTT
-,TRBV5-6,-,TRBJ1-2,CASIQRGSYYGYTF,TGTGCCAGCATCCAGCGGGGCAGTTACTATGGCTACACCTTC
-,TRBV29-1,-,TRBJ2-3,CSVVPGYTDTQYF,TGCAGCGTTGTTCCGGGGTACACAGATACGCAGTATTTT
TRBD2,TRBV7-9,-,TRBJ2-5,CASSDRSGGAMEETQYF,TGTGCCAGCAGCGATCGAAGCGGGGGGGCCATGGAGGAGACCCAGTACTTC
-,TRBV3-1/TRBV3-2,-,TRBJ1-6,CASSPGEWRSPLHF,TGTGCCAGCAGCCCAGGGGAATGGAGATCACCCCTCCACTTT
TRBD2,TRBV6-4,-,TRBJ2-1,CASSGLAGVSAEQFF,TGTGCCAGCAGTGGATTAGCGGGAGTGTCGGCTGAGCAGTTCTTC
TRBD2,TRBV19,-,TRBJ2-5,CASSITSGGPIQETQYF,TGTGCCAGTAGTATAACTAGCGGGGGGCCAATCCAAGAGACCCAGTACTTC
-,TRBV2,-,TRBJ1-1,CASSEALRGSEAFF,TGTGCCAGCAGTGAAGCGCTTCGGGGTTCTGAAGCTTTCTTT
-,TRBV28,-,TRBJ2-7,CASSQSLASYEQYF,TGTGCCAGCAGTCAATCCCTAGCTTCCTACGAGCAGTACTTC
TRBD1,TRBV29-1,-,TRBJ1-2,CSVEGQGTNYGYTF,TGCAGCGTTGAAGGACAGGGGACTAACTATGGCTACACCTTC
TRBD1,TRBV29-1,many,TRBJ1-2,CSVETTGLGYTF,TGCAGCGTTGAGACGACAGGGCTAGGCTACACCTTC
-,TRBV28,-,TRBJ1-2,CASSLGGRLYGYTF,TGTGCCAGCAGCCTCGGGGGGCGGCTCTATGGCTACACCTTC
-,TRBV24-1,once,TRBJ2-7,CATSDSGSYEQYF,TGTGCCACCAGTGATTCCGGGAGTTACGAGCAGTACTTC
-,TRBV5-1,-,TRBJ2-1,CASSEGGTFQFF,TGCGCCAGCAGCGAGGGTGGGACTTTTCAGTTCTTC
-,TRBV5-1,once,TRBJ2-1,CASSWPLTAGSYNEQFF,TGCGCCAGCAGCTGGCCCCTTACAGCTGGCTCCTACAATGAGCAGTTCTTC
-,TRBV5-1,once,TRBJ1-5,CASSLVSGGRGQPQHF,TGCGCCAGCAGCTTAGTGTCGGGGGGCCGGGGTCAGCCCCAGCATTTT